A single T cell receptor (beta chain) is shown here with its context. Per the study methods: For nucleated cells, counts were estimated from reference gene primer amplification. Using immunoSEQ multiplex PCR, the repertoire was profiled, and TCRdb retains in-frame clones only, with some absent. That table gives V, J and clone size, and the DNA gave D and trimming. The repertoire consists of about 67,000 clones, with around 86% occurring once and the leading ten covering 4% to 5.5%. This entry belongs to a study of blood T cell repertoires in COVID-19. Study background: Whether acute or convalescent, the COVID-19 samples came from the United States, Italy and Spain. PBMCs, B-cell-depleted T cells, or T cells were the source of the cDNA or gDNA that made up the material.

V was pared by 4 bases and J by 8 bases, with 22 bases between. The CDR3 loop spans 16 amino acids. Germline CDR1 SGHTS, CDR2 YDEGEE. The receptor was derived from a man in his fifties or sixties with active COVID-19. Sequencing used peripheral blood. V gene TRBV5-8 combines with J gene TRBJ2-1, with TRBD2 as a possible D gene (7 bases). The CDR3 here is CASSRGGGYYNDEQFF. For the CDR3, the DNA is TGTGCCAGCAGCAGGGGGGGTGGGTACTACAATGATGAGCAGTTCTTC.